What follows are 25 T cell receptor beta chains derived from one specimen sequenced in a study of T-cell memory formation after mild COVID-19. Using its own MiXCR run on the 5' RACE reads, TCRdb lists one record per CDR3 protein. Of just under 150,000 distinct CDR3 sequences in the sample, approximately 6% were seen once. Sequenced: PBMCs or a T cell subset sorted from them (not recorded which). The receptors originated from an adult woman who had mild COVID-19 (a few samples of this study predate the infection). Cell type and time point are not known.

V usage is TRBV7-9 and J usage is TRBJ1-2, with D maybe TRBD1 (5 bases). CDR3 length: 13 residues. The germline V gene has CDR1 SEHNR and CDR2 FQNEAQ (reference sequence). With 7 bases removed from V and 7 bases from J, the gap between germline ends came to 16 bases. CDR3 in amino acids: CASTAQGPRGYTF. The CDR3 DNA is TGTGCCAGCACCGCGCAGGGACCACGTGGCTACACCTTC.

This clonotype was picked up a small number of times. The CDR3 bases are TGTGCCTGGAGTGTACAAGCGGGACAGGCAGATACGCAGTATTTT. Amino acid sequence: CAWSVQAGQADTQYF. V usage is TRBV30 and J usage is TRBJ2-3; TRBD1 might be the D (8 bases). This CDR3 has 15 residues. The V end lost 0 bases, the J end lost 4 bases, and 14 bases lay between the germline ends. CDR1 and CDR2 (germline): GTSNPN, SVGIG (reference sequence).

This clonotype was seen ten or more times. This rearrangement joins TRBV29-1 to TRBJ1-1; possible D gene TRBD1, 5 bases. There are 11 residues in the CDR3. The germline V gene encodes CDR1 SQVTM and CDR2 ANQGSEA. V lost 6 bases and J 11 bases, leaving 16 bases between the germline ends. The CDR3: CSVAPLGVAFF. The CDR3 bases are TGCAGCGTCGCCCCGTTGGGGGTGGCTTTCTTT.

This clonotype has ten or more counts. This chain joins TRBV12-3 or TRBV12-4 and TRBJ2-7; 10 positions match TRBD1. The CDR3 is made up of 15 amino acids. Trimming at V came to 4 bases and at J to 5 bases, leaving 8 bases not matched to a gene. As DNA, the CDR3 is TGTGCCAGCAGTTATCCCGGGACAGGGGCAAACGAGCAGTACTTC. Amino acid sequence: CASSYPGTGANEQYF.

This clonotype was detected only a few times. V is TRBV12-3 or TRBV12-4 and J is TRBJ2-1; 12 positions match TRBD2. J lost 8 bases, V lost 1 base, and 12 bases had no gene match. The CDR3 runs 18 residues. The CDR3 spells CASSLEGLAGGLQDEQFF. CDR3 nucleotide sequence: TGTGCCAGCAGTTTAGAAGGCCTAGCGGGGGGGCTTCAAGATGAGCAGTTCTTC.

This clonotype was observed a handful of times. V gene TRBV28 combines with J gene TRBJ2-3; the D gene is possibly TRBD1 (5 bases). Trimming took 6 bases from V and 4 from J, leaving 11 bases between them. CDR1 and CDR2 from the germline V gene are MDHEN and SYDVKM. This CDR3 region has 13 residues. The CDR3 DNA reads as TGTGCCAGCAGGCGACAGCGAGCAGATACGCAGTATTTT. It specifies CASRRQRADTQYF.

This clonotype has only a few counts. The gene calls are TRBV23-1 and TRBJ2-5, with 9 nucleotides matching TRBD2. TRBV23-1 belongs to the ORF category, with a function that is uncertain. The CDR3 is 14 residues long. V was pared by 6 bases and J by 3 bases, with 5 bases of the junction left unmatched. In DNA, the CDR3 is TGCGCCAGCAGCCGTAGCGGGAGCAAAGAGACCCAGTACTTC. Its translation is CASSRSGSKETQYF.

Many counts were recorded for this clonotype. The genes are TRBV20-1 and TRBJ2-7; TRBD2 agrees at 9 bases. Germline trimming cut 1 base from V and 4 bases from J; bases unmatched to any gene: 14. Looked up from germline, CDR1 is DFQATT and CDR2 is SNEGSKA (reference sequence). CDR3 length: 17 residues. The CDR3 coding sequence is TGCAGTGCTAGAGCCCCCATTAGTAGCGGGGGTATTTACGAGCAGTACTTC. Translated, it gives CSARAPISSGGIYEQYF.

This clonotype has more than one count but fewer than ten. The chain is built from TRBV12-3 or TRBV12-4 and TRBJ2-1, with D unresolved. Deletions cut 6 bases from V and 0 bases from J, with 18 bases between. This CDR3 is 17 amino acids long. CDR3 coding DNA: TGTGCCAGCAGATCAACGTCCGACGCCAGCTCCTACAATGAGCAGTTCTTC. Residues: CASRSTSDASSYNEQFF.

This sequence joins TRBV5-1 and TRBJ1-2; 7 bases agree with TRBD1. V was pared by 5 bases and J by 6 bases, with 7 bases of the junction left unmatched. CDR1 SGHRS and CDR2 YFSETQ come from the germline V gene. The CDR3 runs to 13 residues. CDR3 DNA sequence: TGCGCCAGCAGGAACGGGACAGCTGATGGCTACACCTTC. This encodes CASRNGTADGYTF.

The chain uses TRBV5-1 and TRBJ2-2, with TRBD2 matching over 9 bases. The length of the CDR3 is 16 residues. With V trimmed by 4 bases and J by 3 bases, 7 bases remained unmatched. Germline-derived CDR1 and CDR2 are SGHRS and YFSETQ. CDR3 loop: CASSPLLAGDTGELFF. For the CDR3, the DNA is TGCGCCAGCAGCCCCCTCTTAGCGGGAGACACCGGGGAGCTGTTTTTT. The full variable domain, in which reference TRBV5-1 and TRBJ2-2 provide the parts outside the CDR3, is KAGVTQTPRYLIKTRGQQVTLSCSPISGHRSVSWYQQTPGQGLQFLFEYFSETQRNKGNFPGRFSGRQFSNSRSEMNVSTLELGDSALYLCASSPLLAGDTGELFFGEGSRLTVL.

This clonotype was detected only a few times. The chain has TRBV4-3 and TRBJ1-1; D unclear. Germline V lookup: CDR1 LGHNA, CDR2 YSLEER. This CDR3 has 15 amino acids. V lost 0 bases, J lost 4 bases, and 12 bases lay in between. The CDR3 DNA reads TGCGCCAGCAGCCAAGATAGGGTATTTCGCACTGAAGCTTTCTTT. Amino acid sequence: CASSQDRVFRTEAFF.

This clonotype was counted ten times or more. The chain recombines TRBV19 with TRBJ2-3; tentatively, D is TRBD2 (6 bases). V lost 4 bases, J lost 6 bases, and 17 bases lay in between. This CDR3 spans 15 amino acids. Looked up from germline, CDR1 is LNHDA and CDR2 is SQIVND (reference sequence). As DNA, the CDR3 is TGTGCCAGTAGTAAGGCGGCTAGCGCGAAGGATACGCAGTATTTT. Amino acid sequence: CASSKAASAKDTQYF.

This clonotype occurred a few times. The rearrangement links TRBV2 to TRBJ2-7; TRBD2 matches 11 bases. The V segment lost 6 bases and the J segment 3 bases; nucleotides outside the gene matches: 7. The CDR3 loop spans 15 amino acids. Germline V gene sequence: CDR1 SNHLY, CDR2 FYNNEI. The CDR3 is CASRPGLAVIYEQYF. The CDR3 DNA sequence: TGTGCCAGCAGACCGGGACTAGCGGTGATCTACGAGCAGTACTTC. Combining the CDR3 with reference TRBV2 and TRBJ2-7 gives the whole variable domain EPEVTQTPSHQVTQMGQEVILRCVPISNHLYFYWYRQILGQKVEFLVSFYNNEISEKSEIFDDQFSVERPDGSNFTLKIRSTKLEDSAMYFCASRPGLAVIYEQYFGPGTRLTVT.

A few counts support this clonotype. This chain links TRBV12-3 or TRBV12-4 with TRBJ1-2; TRBD1 aligns across 7 bases. V lost 6 bases to trimming and J lost 4 bases; unmatched junction nucleotides: 5. This CDR3 is built from 13 residues. As DNA, the CDR3 is TGTGCCAGCAGCAACAGGGGAGCCTATGGCTACACCTTC. This codes for CASSNRGAYGYTF.

This clonotype showed up many times. This sequence joins TRBV12-3 or TRBV12-4 and TRBJ1-1, with 8 bases identical to TRBD1. Losses at the gene ends were 5 bases for V and 8 bases for J; bases not matched to a gene: 10. This CDR3 contains 14 residues. Here the CDR3 DNA reads TGTGCCAGCAGTCACCCGGGACAGGCGACCGAAGCTTTCTTT. It yields the protein CASSHPGQATEAFF.

This clonotype was counted many times. The gene calls are TRBV6-5 and TRBJ2-6; D not certain. Germline-derived CDR1 and CDR2 are MNHEY and SVGAGI. The CDR3 has 13 residues. Trimming stripped 2 bases from V and 4 bases from J, with 3 bases between. The CDR3 bases are TGTGCCAGCAGTTACCCAGGGGCCAACGTCCTGACTTTC. Protein sequence: CASSYPGANVLTF.

In its sample, this clonotype was seen a few times. V and J are TRBV27 and TRBJ1-5; a possible D gene is TRBD1 (5 bases). V was shortened by 2 bases and J by 4 bases, with 12 bases between the two germline ends. Per the germline V gene, CDR1 is MNHEY and CDR2 is SMNVEV (reference sequence). The CDR3 has 15 residues. The CDR3 DNA reads as TGTGCCAGCAGTTTAGCCGGGGCCCTTAATCAGCCCCAGCATTTT. Protein: CASSLAGALNQPQHF.

A word on this clonotype: Because the CDR3's place on the DNA is in doubt, the DNA is left out and the CDR3 is given as listed by TCRdb. V is TRBV23-1 and J is TRBJ2-2; the DNA was not used to check the table's D call, TRBD1. TRBV23-1 counts as an open reading frame of uncertain function. The CDR3 spans 15 residues, counting both ends. This chain's CDR3 is CASSLITQGPGSCFF.

The CDR3 DNA reads TGTGCCAGCAGCTCACCGGCCGGGTCCACAGATACGCAGTATTTT. It specifies CASSSPAGSTDTQYF. The chain links TRBV7-2 to TRBJ2-3, with D uncertain. In germline, CDR1 is SGHTA, CDR2 FQGNSA. V lost 4 bases to trimming and J lost 2 bases, with 13 bases between them. This CDR3 contains 15 residues.

This clonotype was recorded many times. The chain couples TRBV7-3 to TRBJ2-3, with D hard to call. The germline V gene encodes CDR1 SGHTA and CDR2 FQGTGA. The CDR3 is 14 amino acids. Trimming left V 2 bases short and J 1 base short, with 7 bases between. CDR3: CASSLVGGTDTQYF. In DNA, the CDR3 is TGTGCCAGCAGCTTAGTTGGAGGCACAGATACGCAGTATTTT. Combining the CDR3 with reference TRBV7-3 and TRBJ2-3 gives the whole variable domain GAGVSQTPSNKVTEKGKYVELRCDPISGHTALYWYRQSLGQGPEFLIYFQGTGAADDSGLPNDRFFAVRPEGSVSTLKIQRTERGDSAVYLCASSLVGGTDTQYFGPGTRLTVL.

This clonotype has a handful of counts. The chain has TRBV5-1 and TRBJ2-1; D might be TRBD2 (5 bases). The CDR3 sequence is 14 residues long. CDR1 is SGHRS, CDR2 YFSETQ, per germline. The V end was cut by 2 bases, the J end by 5 bases, with 11 bases between. The CDR3 loop is CASSFGDYNNEQFF. The CDR3 DNA reads TGCGCCAGCAGCTTCGGAGACTACAACAATGAGCAGTTCTTC.

At least ten counts were recorded for this clonotype. The chain links TRBV7-9 to TRBJ1-2; D perhaps matches TRBD1 (6 bases). V was cut by 4 bases and J by 4 bases, with 19 bases left in between. CDR1 and CDR2 from the germline V gene are SEHNR and FQNEAQ (reference sequence). This CDR3 has 16 residues. CDR3 DNA sequence: TGTGCCAGCAGCTCAACTGGACAGCTCCTCAGCTATGGCTACACCTTC. It encodes CASSSTGQLLSYGYTF.

This clonotype has ten or more counts. The genes are TRBV6-5 and TRBJ2-2; D not certain. The germline V gene has CDR1 MNHEY and CDR2 SVGAGI. The CDR3 spans 16 residues. Trimming left V 6 bases short and J 1 base short, with 15 bases between. The CDR3 region is CASSIGHAVNTGELFF. DNA of the CDR3: TGTGCCAGCAGCATAGGGCACGCCGTGAACACCGGGGAGCTGTTTTTT.

The V gene is TRBV12-3 or TRBV12-4, the J gene TRBJ1-6; D is unresolved. Between the trimmed V and J ends, which lost 5 bases and 5 bases, there was a span of 7 bases. CDR3 length: 13 amino acids. The CDR3, as DNA: TGTGCCAGCAGTCGGACGGATAATTCACCCCTCCACTTT. As protein: CASSRTDNSPLHF.